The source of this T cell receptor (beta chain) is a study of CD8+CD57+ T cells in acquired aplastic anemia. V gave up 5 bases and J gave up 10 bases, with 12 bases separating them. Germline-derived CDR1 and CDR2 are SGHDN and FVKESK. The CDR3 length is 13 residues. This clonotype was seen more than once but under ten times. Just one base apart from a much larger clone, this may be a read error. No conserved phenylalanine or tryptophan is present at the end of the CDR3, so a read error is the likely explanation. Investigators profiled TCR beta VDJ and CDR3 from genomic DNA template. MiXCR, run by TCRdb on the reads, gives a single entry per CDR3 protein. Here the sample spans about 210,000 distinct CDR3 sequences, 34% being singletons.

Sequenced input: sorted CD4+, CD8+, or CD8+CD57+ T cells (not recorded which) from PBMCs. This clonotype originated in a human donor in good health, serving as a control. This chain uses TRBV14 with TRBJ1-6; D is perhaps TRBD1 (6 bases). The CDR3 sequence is CASSSRQESPLHL. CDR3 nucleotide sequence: TGTGCCAGCAGCAGTAGACAGGAGTCACCCCTCCACCTT.